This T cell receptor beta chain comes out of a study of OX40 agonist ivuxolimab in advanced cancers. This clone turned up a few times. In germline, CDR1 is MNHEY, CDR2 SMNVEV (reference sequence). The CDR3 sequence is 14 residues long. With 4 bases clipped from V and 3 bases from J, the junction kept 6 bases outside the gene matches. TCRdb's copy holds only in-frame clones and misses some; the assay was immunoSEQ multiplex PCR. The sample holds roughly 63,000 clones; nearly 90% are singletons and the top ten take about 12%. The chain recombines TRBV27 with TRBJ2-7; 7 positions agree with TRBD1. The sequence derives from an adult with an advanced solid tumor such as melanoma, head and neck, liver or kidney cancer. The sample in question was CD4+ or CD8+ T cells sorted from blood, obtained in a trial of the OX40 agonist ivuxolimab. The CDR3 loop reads CASSWTGSNYEQYF. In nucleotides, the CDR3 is TGTGCCAGCAGTTGGACAGGATCTAACTACGAGCAGTACTTC.